The clone carrying this T cell receptor (beta chain) has only a few counts. The antigen is not known. The sample originates from a study of beta chain features in type 1 diabetes. As for the study in general: Sorted cells examined across all samples numbered around 110,000,000. Study-level findings and limits: All four CD4+ subsets from Type 1 diabetes patients carried moderately but significantly shorter TCRB CDR3s.

Sequenced material consisted of expressed TCRB transcripts (all of the isolated RNA was reverse transcribed). TCRdb's copy holds only in-frame clones and misses some; the assay was immunoSEQ multiplex PCR. The sample has hundreds of thousands of clones, roughly an eighth seen once. Each donor gave one heparinised blood draw averaging roughly 120 mL. This CDR3 comprises 13 residues. In germline, CDR1 is MDHEN, CDR2 SYDVKM. Trimming took 4 bases from V and 7 from J, leaving 11 bases between them. The chain employs TRBV28 and TRBJ2-1; D could derive from TRBD1 or TRBD2 (5 bases each). Sequences were obtained from naive CD4+ T cells from blood. The clonotype comes from a man aged 18 to 29 with type 1 diabetes. The CDR3: CASSSPGTNEQFF. For the CDR3, the DNA is TGTGCCAGCAGTTCCCCAGGGACGAATGAGCAGTTCTTC.